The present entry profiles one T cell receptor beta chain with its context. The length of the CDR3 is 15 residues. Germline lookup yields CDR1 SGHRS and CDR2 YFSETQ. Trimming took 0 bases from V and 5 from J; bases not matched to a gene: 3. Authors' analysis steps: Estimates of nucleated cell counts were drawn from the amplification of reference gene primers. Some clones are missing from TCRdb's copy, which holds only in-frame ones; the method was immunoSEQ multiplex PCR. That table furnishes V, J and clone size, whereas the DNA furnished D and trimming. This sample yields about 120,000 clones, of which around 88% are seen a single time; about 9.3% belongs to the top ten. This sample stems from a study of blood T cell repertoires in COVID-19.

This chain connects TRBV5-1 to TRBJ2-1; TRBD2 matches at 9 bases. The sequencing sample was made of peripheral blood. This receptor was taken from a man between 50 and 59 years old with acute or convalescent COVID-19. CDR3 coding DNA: TGCGCCAGCAGCTTGGTCGCGGGGGGGAACAATGAGCAGTTCTTC. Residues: CASSLVAGGNNEQFF.